This TCR beta chain originates from a study of high-grade serous ovarian cancer treatment subgroups. The overall study: Mean per sample: about 15,000 reads, just under 7,500 unique TCR beta rearrangements.

CDR1 and CDR2 (germline): MNHEY, SVGAGI. V lost 7 bases, J lost 0 bases, and 8 bases stayed unmatched. The CDR3 sequence is 15 residues long. The tumor samples were collected prior to definitive surgery or chemotherapy. Generated by immunoSEQ multiplex PCR, the TCRdb table keeps only in-frame clones and is missing some. This table has about 12,000 clones, 88% appearing once. The TCR comes from a human donor with high-grade serous ovarian cancer. The sequencing input was tumor tissue. V and J are TRBV6-5 and TRBJ2-7; 8 nucleotides agree with TRBD1. The CDR3 region is CASMRADRASYEQYF. The CDR3 nucleotides read TGTGCCAGCATGAGGGCGGACAGGGCCTCCTACGAGCAGTACTTC.